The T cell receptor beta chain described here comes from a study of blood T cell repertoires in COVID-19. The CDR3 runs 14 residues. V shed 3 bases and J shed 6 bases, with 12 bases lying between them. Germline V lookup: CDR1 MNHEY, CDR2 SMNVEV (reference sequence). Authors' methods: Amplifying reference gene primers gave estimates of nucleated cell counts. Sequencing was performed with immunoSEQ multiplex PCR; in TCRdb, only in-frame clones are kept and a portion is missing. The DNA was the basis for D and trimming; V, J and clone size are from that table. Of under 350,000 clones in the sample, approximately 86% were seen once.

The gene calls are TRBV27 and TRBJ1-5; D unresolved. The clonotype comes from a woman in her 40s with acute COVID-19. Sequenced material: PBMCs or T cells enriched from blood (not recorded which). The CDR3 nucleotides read TGTGCCAGCAGTTTGGCCCGGGGAGGTCAGCCCCAGCATTTT. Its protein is CASSLARGGQPQHF.